This TCR beta chain is from a study of Graves' ophthalmopathy and Graves' hyperthyroidism. The authors amplified TCR beta CDR3 regions from RNA transcripts. RT-PCR with HTBI primers came first, then second-round multiplex PCR. MiXCR, applied by TCRdb to the multiplex PCR reads, yields one record per CDR3 protein. Of some 380,000 distinct CDR3 sequences listed, 15% were seen once; the top ten hold about 7%. Germline lookup yields CDR1 SGHVS and CDR2 FQNEAQ. The V gene lost 4 bases and the J gene lost 1 base, with 23 bases spanning the gap. The CDR3 has 19 residues. In this sample, this clonotype turned up many times.

This chain uses TRBV7-8 with TRBJ2-4; possibly TRBD1 for D (6 bases). Sequenced: peripheral blood. The origin of this receptor is a woman aged 18-35 years with stable Graves' hyperthyroidism. Here the CDR3 DNA reads TGTGCCAGCAGCTCGCACCGGACAGCGACAAACGGGGCCAAAAACATTCAGTACTTC. Residues: CASSSHRTATNGAKNIQYF.